What follows is one T cell receptor (beta chain) and its context. As yet, its antigen is unknown. Library construction for TCR beta used iRepertoire HTBI primers and Arm-PCR of CDR3 regions. TCRdb itself ran the multiplex PCR reads through MiXCR, one entry per CDR3 protein. The sample includes 500,000 to 700,000 distinct CDR3 sequences, around 30% seen only once; the top ten take under 55%. The sample comes from a study of regulatory T cells in long-lasting Graves disease. Noted time point: persistent/refractory GD, antithyroid drugs over 5 years with positive TRAb. TCR sequences were obtained from RNA taken from PBMCs. Each of the patients was recruited from an endocrinology department situated in Xi'an, China. Whole-study results and caveats: Persistent disease showed a preference for TRBV28, TRBJ1-2 and TRBJ2-5. Limited sample numbers may have lowered accuracy. Persistent Graves' patients possessed reduced TCR diversity relative to recently diagnosed ones.

The CDR3 extends over 16 amino acids. CDR1 is GTSNPN and CDR2 is SVGIG in the germline V gene (reference sequence). V dropped 2 bases and J dropped 6 bases, with 23 bases sitting between them. This sequence was found in a female donor with Graves disease. The V and J genes are TRBV30 and TRBJ2-7; a possible D gene is TRBD1 (5 bases). Material: peripheral blood mononuclear cells (PBMCs), obtained when the disease was refractory, from a patient treated with antithyroid drugs. The CDR3 coding sequence is TGTGCCTGGAGTCCCTCGGGTCCAGGGTGGGCCCTCGAGCAGTACTTC. Its translation: CAWSPSGPGWALEQYF.